This T cell receptor beta chain is drawn from a study of T cell repertoires in cytomegalovirus infection. Study details: Both CMV infection and a matching HLA type were indicated by public TCR beta signatures.

Trimming took 5 bases from V and 8 from J, leaving 15 bases between them. The germline CDR1 and CDR2 sequences are SGHVS and FQNEAQ. The CDR3 loop spans 14 amino acids. MiXCR, applied by TCRdb to the reads, yields one record per CDR3 protein. This sample has under 200,000 distinct CDR3 sequences, with approximately 17% found just once. The chain combines TRBV7-8 with TRBJ2-2; D possibly corresponds to TRBD2 (6 bases). This TCR was sampled from a human donor in good health (CMV status not recorded). Some clones in this sample may be carry-over from other donors' samples. The source material was CD8+ T cells from PBMCs. DNA for the CDR3: TGTGCCAGCAGCGAACGGGGGAGGATAGGGGAGCTGTTTTTT. Its translation is CASSERGRIGELFF. Full variable domain (remainder filled in from reference TRBV7-8 and TRBJ2-2): GAGVSQSPRYKVAKRGQDVALRCDPISGHVSLFWYQQALGQGPEFLTYFQNEAQLDKSGLPSDRFFAERPEGSVSTLKIQRTQQEDSAVYLCASSERGRIGELFFGEGSRLTVL.